A single sample gave rise to the 18 T cell receptor beta chains below, sequenced in a study of breast tumors, draining lymph nodes, adjacent tissues. One entry per CDR3 protein results from TCRdb running MiXCR on the multiplex PCR reads. Counted here are around 230,000 distinct CDR3 sequences, roughly 32% occurring once; the ten biggest clones make up approximately 1.4%. Breast cancer patients provided tissue from their axillary draining lymph nodes. The source material was axillary lymph node tissue. The receptors here all came from a female donor with breast cancer. Some clones in this sample may be carry-over from other donors' samples.

The V and J genes are TRBV6-6 and TRBJ2-2; no definite D call. Germline CDR1 and CDR2: MNHNY and SVGAGI (reference sequence). The V end was cut by 8 bases, the J end by 0 bases, with 13 bases between. CDR3 length equals 15 residues. The CDR3, as DNA: TGTGCCAGCGGCTACTCGAAAGCGAACACCGGGGAGCTGTTTTTT. This gives the protein CASGYSKANTGELFF.

This clonotype was found many times. The chain recombines TRBV6-6 with TRBJ2-5, with TRBD2 matching over 8 bases. Per the germline V gene, CDR1 is MNHNY and CDR2 is SVGAGI (reference sequence). The V segment lost 5 bases and the J segment 5 bases; nucleotides outside the gene matches: 13. The CDR3 covers 16 residues. The CDR3 sequence: CASSRLAGGFRETQYF. The CDR3 DNA reads as TGTGCCAGCAGTCGCCTGGCGGGAGGATTTAGGGAGACCCAGTACTTC.

Ten or more counts support this clonotype. The chain has TRBV29-1 and TRBJ2-7, with 8 positions matching TRBD1. The CDR3 contains 12 residues. V shed 5 bases, J shed 2 bases, and the junction held 2 bases outside the gene matches. The germline V gene encodes CDR1 SQVTM and CDR2 ANQGSEA. CDR3 coding DNA: TGCAGCGTTTTGGGACAGGCCTACGAGCAGTACTTC. The encoded protein is CSVLGQAYEQYF.

This clonotype appeared many times. V gene TRBV19 combines with J gene TRBJ1-6; D remains ambiguous. V lost 5 bases and J lost 8, with 13 bases in between. Germline CDR1 is LNHDA and CDR2 is SQIVND (reference sequence). There are 14 residues in the CDR3. CDR3 nucleotides: TGTGCCAGTAGTGTGGGCTTGAGGGATTCACCCCTCCACTTT. This encodes CASSVGLRDSPLHF.

Ten or more counts support this clonotype. This chain uses TRBV12-3 or TRBV12-4 with TRBJ2-3, with a weak D call TRBD2 (5 bases). This CDR3 has 15 amino acids. The V end was cut by 4 bases, the J end by 1 base, with 12 bases between. The CDR3 is CASSYSLGGTDTQYF. CDR3 sequence (DNA): TGTGCCAGCAGTTATTCACTAGGCGGCACAGATACGCAGTATTTT.

As to this clonotype: It may be a read error: a sequence one base away is much more abundant. The chain combines TRBV7-9 with TRBJ1-6; TRBD1 matches at 10 bases. The length of the CDR3 is 14 residues. The germline gives CDR1 SEHNR, CDR2 FQNEAQ (reference sequence). CDR3 sequence (DNA): TGTGCCAGCAGCCCGGGGACAGGGGAATCACTCCTCCACTTT. It codes for CASSPGTGESLLHF.

This clonotype showed up many times. The chain carries TRBV5-1 and TRBJ2-1; unclear D gene. This CDR3 region has 15 residues. The V gene lost 2 bases and the J gene lost 0 bases, with 9 bases spanning the gap. Germline-derived CDR1 and CDR2 are SGHRS and YFSETQ. The CDR3, as DNA: TGCGCCAGCAGCTTCGGACGGAGCTCCTACAATGAGCAGTTCTTC. It is translated as CASSFGRSSYNEQFF.

There are a few counts of this clonotype. V gene TRBV18 combines with J gene TRBJ1-1, with no clear D. Germline V gene sequence: CDR1 KGHSH, CDR2 LQKENI. The CDR3 is 15 residues long. V shed 4 bases and J shed 1 base, with 13 bases lying between them. CDR3 coding DNA: TGTGCCAGCTCACTGAATCGGGCGGGGAACACTGAAGCTTTCTTT. As protein: CASSLNRAGNTEAFF.

The J gene is TRBJ2-7, the V gene TRBV28; TRBD2 agrees at 9 bases. The CDR3 has 17 amino acids. Germline V gene sequence: CDR1 MDHEN, CDR2 SYDVKM. With 8 bases clipped from V and 5 bases from J, the junction kept 19 bases outside the gene matches. The CDR3 loop is CASLGRGGRASGNEQYF. CDR3 sequence (DNA): TGTGCCAGCCTCGGAAGGGGCGGGAGGGCATCCGGCAACGAGCAGTACTTC.

To note about this clonotype: This may be a read error, as it is one base from a much larger clone. The J gene is TRBJ2-4, the V gene TRBV5-8; no reliable D call. This CDR3 has 13 amino acids. V shed 8 bases and J shed 7 bases, with 16 bases lying between them. CDR1 is SGHTS and CDR2 is YDEGEE in the germline V gene. The chain's CDR3 is CASKFQARNIQYF. The CDR3 DNA reads as TGTGCCAGTAAATTCCAGGCGCGGAACATTCAGTACTTC.

The chain uses TRBV6-5 and TRBJ1-5; D not resolved. Germline V lookup: CDR1 MNHEY, CDR2 SVGAGI. Trimming shortened V by 4 bases and J by 4 bases, and 11 bases separated the two germline ends. The CDR3 contains 14 residues. Written as DNA, the CDR3 is TGTGCCAGCAGTTGGGGTGGCCCAAATCAGCCCCAGCATTTT. This translates into CASSWGGPNQPQHF.

This clonotype was seen ten or more times. The chain couples TRBV5-1 to TRBJ2-2; 14 bases map to TRBD2. Per the germline V gene, CDR1 is SGHRS and CDR2 is YFSETQ. This CDR3 is 17 amino acids long. With V trimmed by 4 bases and J by 4 bases, 6 bases remained unmatched. CDR3 sequence: CASSIRTSGRTTGELFF. DNA for the CDR3: TGCGCCAGCAGCATACGGACTAGCGGGAGGACCACCGGGGAGCTGTTTTTT.

Concerning this clonotype: Being one base from a much bigger clone, this may be a read error. The rearrangement uses TRBV6-5 and TRBJ2-7; D not certain. Germline-derived CDR1 and CDR2 are MNHEY and SVGAGI. The CDR3 runs to 14 residues. V lost 5 bases, J lost 5 bases, and 16 bases lay in between. The CDR3 nucleotides are TGTGCCAGCAGTCACGGCCCAGGCGTCCACGAGCAGTACTTC. Amino acids: CASSHGPGVHEQYF.

This clonotype showed up many times. This chain connects TRBV20-1 to TRBJ2-4; a weak D match, TRBD1 (5 bases). The germline CDR1 and CDR2 sequences are DFQATT and SNEGSKA (reference sequence). V gave up 4 bases and J gave up 0 bases, with 13 bases separating them. This CDR3 is 15 amino acids long. CDR3 in DNA: TGCAGTGCTACAGAAAGACAGCTAGCCAAAAACATTCAGTACTTC. Protein: CSATERQLAKNIQYF.

The sample holds many counts of this clonotype. This chain joins TRBV4-1 and TRBJ2-7; D tentatively fits TRBD1 or TRBD2 (5 bases each). V lost 0 bases and J lost 2, with 8 bases in between. The length of the CDR3 is 14 residues. Germline lookup yields CDR1 MGHRA and CDR2 YSYEKL. The CDR3 spells CASSQDGGTYEQYF. The CDR3 bases are TGCGCCAGCAGCCAAGATGGGGGAACCTACGAGCAGTACTTC.

The genes are TRBV20-1 and TRBJ2-4; 11 nucleotides align to TRBD1. Germline CDR1 is DFQATT and CDR2 is SNEGSKA (reference sequence). The V gene end was trimmed by 3 bases and the J gene end by 1 base; junction bases not matched to a gene: 8. The CDR3 is made up of 17 amino acids. The CDR3 bases are TGCAGTGCTAGCCGGGACAGGGGGTCGCTCGCCAAAAACATTCAGTACTTC. It codes for CSASRDRGSLAKNIQYF.

This clonotype came up once. The chain carries TRBV20-1 and TRBJ1-4, with 8 bases lining up with TRBD1. V lost 7 bases, J lost 7 bases, and 8 bases stayed unmatched. The V gene's germline CDR1 is DFQATT and CDR2 SNEGSKA (reference sequence). This CDR3 spans 13 amino acids. The DNA of the CDR3 is TGCAGTGTGGGAGGGACAGGATTTGAAAAACTGTTTTTT. Its protein is CSVGGTGFEKLFF.

The sample holds many counts of this clonotype. This sequence joins TRBV5-1 and TRBJ2-5; maybe TRBD1 (5 bases). Germline V gene lookup returns CDR1 SGHRS and CDR2 YFSETQ. The CDR3 is 14 residues long. V lost 4 bases, J lost 1 base, and 11 bases lay in between. CDR3 bases: TGCGCCAGCAGCCTGACTGGGGCCCAAGAGACCCAGTACTTC. Translating it yields CASSLTGAQETQYF.